A selection of T cell receptor beta chains follows, all from one sample in a study of blood T cell repertoires in COVID-19. Using immunoSEQ multiplex PCR, the repertoire was profiled, and TCRdb retains in-frame clones only, with some absent. The top ten hold about 3% of the sample, which has 150,000 to 200,000 clones, approximately 79% seen once. The sequencing input was peripheral blood. The receptors come from a woman aged 80 or over with acute or convalescent COVID-19. Both conserved end residues are part of each CDR3. Fields, in order: J gene, V gene, clone size, D gene, CDR3 protein, CDR3 DNA. A D gene is named only where the DNA matches it firmly. Where a row states a size, it is once, few, many or the class of an expanded clone; other rows omit it.

TRBJ2-2 | TRBV28 | - | TRBD1 | CASKTGQGTGELFF | TGTGCCAGCAAGACAGGACAGGGCACCGGGGAGCTGTTTTTT
TRBJ2-3 | TRBV6-4 | few | TRBD1 | CASSDCQGADTQYF | TGTGCCAGCAGTGATTGTCAGGGGGCGGATACGCAGTATTTT
TRBJ1-2 | TRBV7-2 | - | - | CASRAWEPNYGYTF | TGTGCCAGCAGGGCGTGGGAGCCTAACTATGGCTACACCTTC
TRBJ1-6 | TRBV28 | - | - | CASSLSSGAMNSPLHF | TGTGCCAGCAGTTTAAGTTCAGGGGCGATGAATTCACCCCTCCACTTT
TRBJ1-2 | TRBV2 | - | - | CASSEQGQGGYTF | TGTGCCAGCAGTGAGCAGGGTCAGGGGGGCTACACCTTC
TRBJ2-7 | TRBV25-1 | - | - | CASSDAASGSVEQYF | TGTGCCAGCAGTGACGCGGCCTCTGGATCGGTGGAGCAGTACTTC
TRBJ1-5 | TRBV19 | - | - | CASSPLDSNNQPQHF | TGTGCCAGTAGTCCTTTGGACAGTAACAATCAGCCCCAGCATTTT
TRBJ2-2 | TRBV2 | - | TRBD2 | CASSEIGLASTGELFF | TGTGCCAGCAGTGAAATAGGACTAGCAAGCACCGGGGAGCTGTTTTTT
TRBJ2-1 | TRBV24-1 | - | - | CATSEYPGEQFF | TGTGCCACCAGTGAGTATCCAGGGGAGCAGTTCTTC
TRBJ2-3 | TRBV5-1 | - | - | CASSARWDTQYF | TGCGCCAGCAGCGCGCGGTGGGATACGCAGTATTTT
TRBJ2-7 | TRBV13 | - | TRBD2 | CASSPSVTSGRSYEQYF | TGTGCCAGCAGCCCATCCGTTACTAGCGGGAGGTCCTACGAGCAGTACTTC
TRBJ1-6 | TRBV19 | - | - | CASSVSDSPLHF | TGTGCCAGTAGTGTGAGCGATTCACCCCTCCACTTT
TRBJ2-7 | TRBV7-6 | - | TRBD2 | CASSSAGTSYEQYF | TGTGCCAGCAGCTCCGCCGGGACTAGCTACGAGCAGTACTTC
TRBJ1-2 | TRBV28 | - | TRBD1 | CASSPAYGQGRGYTF | TGTGCCAGCAGTCCGGCCTACGGACAGGGGAGAGGCTACACCTTC
TRBJ1-5 | TRBV2 | - | TRBD1 | CASSLDRPSNQPQHF | TGTGCCAGCAGTTTGGACAGGCCTAGCAATCAGCCCCAGCATTTT
TRBJ1-3 | TRBV5-8 | - | - | CASSSPDSSYTIYF | TGTGCCAGCAGCTCACCCGACAGTTCGTACACCATATATTTT
TRBJ2-3 | TRBV27 | - | TRBD1 | CASSYRTPGQGPDTQYF | TGTGCCAGCAGTTACAGGACTCCGGGACAGGGTCCAGATACGCAGTATTTT
TRBJ2-5 | TRBV5-1 | - | TRBD1 | CASRITTGPRETQYF | TGCGCCAGCAGAATTACGACAGGGCCAAGAGAGACCCAGTACTTC
TRBJ2-2 | TRBV2 | - | TRBD1 | CASRSTGSVGELFF | TGTGCCAGCAGGTCGACAGGGTCGGTCGGGGAGCTGTTTTTT
TRBJ1-4 | TRBV12-3/TRBV12-4 | - | - | CASSLGQGEKLFF | TGTGCCAGCAGTTTGGGGCAGGGTGAAAAACTGTTTTTT
TRBJ1-2 | TRBV28 | - | - | CASSLLAGAYGYTF | TGTGCCAGCAGTTTGCTAGCGGGGGCCTATGGCTACACCTTC
TRBJ1-1 | TRBV6-2/TRBV6-3 | few | TRBD1 | CASSSGQGANTEAFF | TGTGCCAGCAGTTCGGGACAGGGGGCGAACACTGAAGCTTTCTTT
TRBJ1-3 | TRBV30 | - | - | CAWSVGIAGSGNTIYF | TGTGCCTGGAGTGTAGGGATCGCGGGCTCTGGAAACACCATATATTTT
TRBJ2-7 | TRBV9 | - | - | CASSVGATDAGHEQYF | TGTGCCAGCAGCGTTGGCGCCACAGACGCGGGACACGAGCAGTACTTC
TRBJ2-3 | TRBV5-1 | - | - | CASSLDSILDTQYF | TGCGCCAGCAGCTTGGACAGTATCCTAGATACGCAGTATTTT
TRBJ2-7 | TRBV18 | - | - | CASSPSGGLISYEQYF | TGTGCCAGCTCACCATCCGGGGGTTTAATCAGCTACGAGCAGTACTTC
TRBJ2-5 | TRBV12-3/TRBV12-4 | - | - | CASSRQETQYF | TGTGCCAGCAGCCGCCAAGAGACCCAGTACTTC
TRBJ2-1 | TRBV11-3 | - | TRBD2 | CASSLRTSGAGFYNEQFF | TGTGCCAGCAGCTTACGGACTAGCGGAGCCGGGTTTTACAATGAGCAGTTCTTC
TRBJ1-1 | TRBV14 | many | - | CASSIGPGYTEAFF | TGTGCCAGTTCGATCGGCCCCGGGTACACTGAAGCTTTCTTT